This T cell receptor (beta chain) is drawn from a study of OX40 agonist ivuxolimab in advanced cancers. Overall study: Every 2 weeks, patients got intravenous ivuxolimab at one of six dose levels (0.01-10 mg/kg). Partial responses were recorded for three patients, including one with hepatocellular carcinoma and two with cutaneous melanoma. Study-wide findings and caveats: Among some nonresponders, normalized T-cell clonal expansion was also low.

This clone showed up just a few times. Its antigen is not identified. The V end lost 0 bases, the J end lost 5 bases, and 16 bases lay between the germline ends. The length of the CDR3 is 17 residues. Germline V gene data show CDR1 as LNHNV and CDR2 as YYDKDF (reference sequence). Profiling relied on immunoSEQ multiplex PCR, and the TCRdb table lists in-frame clones only, not all of them. The sample includes 65,000 to 90,000 clones, approximately 78% of them seen just once. V and J are TRBV15 and TRBJ1-4; no definite D call. The sample was CD4+ or CD8+ T cells sorted from blood, taken in a trial of the OX40 agonist ivuxolimab. This clonotype was obtained from an adult with an advanced solid tumor such as melanoma, head and neck, liver or kidney cancer. CDR3 bases: TGTGCCACCAGCAGAGATAGGGAGACGGGAGAAAATGAAAAACTGTTTTTT. It encodes CATSRDRETGENEKLFF.